A selection of T cell receptor beta chains follows, all from one sample in a study of blood T cell repertoires in COVID-19. The data were produced by immunoSEQ multiplex PCR, yet TCRdb's version contains in-frame clones alone and is incomplete. The sample shows about 280,000 clones, approximately 85% of them seen only once. The sample comprised peripheral blood. These receptors all come from a man between 45 and 60 years old with active or convalescent COVID-19. The conserved cysteine and the conserved F or W are not part of the CDR3 here. Fields, in order: V gene, J gene, D gene, CDR3 protein. The D gene is left open where the match is weak.

>TRBV13|TRBJ1-6|NA
ASSFPSGGGNSPLH
>TRBV7-9|TRBJ2-5|TRBD2
ASSPGVAGAQETQY
>TRBV6-5|TRBJ1-2|TRBD1
ASSYSRTGGNYGYT
>TRBV5-1|TRBJ2-3|NA
ASSLGYLSGADTQY
>TRBV7-3|TRBJ2-3|TRBD1
ASSLTGQGVTDTQY
>TRBV4-1|TRBJ1-5|NA
ASRATRSGNQPQH
>TRBV6-5|TRBJ2-7|TRBD2
ASRIAGVNSEQY
>TRBV27|TRBJ2-7|NA
ASSLQGGAYEQY
>TRBV12-3/TRBV12-4|TRBJ1-4|NA
ASSFRVGEKLF
>TRBV5-5|TRBJ1-3|TRBD1
ASSPWTGTGNTIY
>TRBV15|TRBJ1-1|NA
ATSRDGGGFYTEAF
>TRBV9|TRBJ2-7|TRBD1
ASSVGPGGHEQY
>TRBV5-1|TRBJ2-3|NA
ASSRRPADSADTQY
>TRBV9|TRBJ2-1|NA
ASSSGENNEQF
>TRBV5-6|TRBJ1-2|NA
ASSSGQSSHYGYT
>TRBV18|TRBJ2-3|TRBD2
ASSPGTSGSGTDTQY
>TRBV19|TRBJ1-4|NA
ASSFNSAANEKLF
>TRBV3-1/TRBV3-2|TRBJ2-1|NA
ASSQTSDEQF
>TRBV28|TRBJ1-2|TRBD1
ASSSRTGNYGYT
>TRBV19|TRBJ1-5|NA
ASSIDRGILSQH
>TRBV10-3|TRBJ1-2|TRBD1
AIKADRGNGYT
>TRBV28|TRBJ1-2|NA
ASSLFPHNYGYT
>TRBV7-5|TRBJ2-7|NA
VRSSPGQPSYEQY
>TRBV30|TRBJ1-1|NA
AWRRQINTEAF
>TRBV5-6|TRBJ2-5|NA
ASSSGVLITQY
>TRBV4-2|TRBJ1-2|NA
ASSQVGESYGYT
>TRBV12-3/TRBV12-4|TRBJ2-1|NA
ASSLRGNEQF
>TRBV2|TRBJ1-4|TRBD1
ASSGQGVEKLF
>TRBV28|TRBJ2-7|TRBD1
ASSTDRVPYEQY
>TRBV5-6|TRBJ2-3|TRBD2
ASSWTSGSVGTDTQY
>TRBV6-1|TRBJ2-7|TRBD1
ASSEAGTVTYEQY
>TRBV5-5|TRBJ2-7|NA
ASSLRAGSYHEQY
>TRBV6-5|TRBJ1-2|TRBD1
ASRGTVNYGYT
>TRBV27|TRBJ2-7|NA
ASSMRQVSSSYEQY
>TRBV6-1|TRBJ1-2|NA
ASSEAPQSYGYT
>TRBV3-1/TRBV3-2|TRBJ2-4|NA
ASSQAGSRNIQY
>TRBV19|TRBJ1-5|TRBD1
ASSRANPGQGRGNQPQH
>TRBV4-2|TRBJ1-3|NA
ASSQERALGIY
>TRBV7-8|TRBJ1-5|TRBD1
ASSFREGQGGQPQH
>TRBV3-1/TRBV3-2|TRBJ2-7|NA
ASSPGVPYEQY
>TRBV19|TRBJ1-6|NA
ASSPRGVNYSPLH
>TRBV2|TRBJ1-1|NA
ASSEIWGPNAEAF
>TRBV3-1/TRBV3-2|TRBJ2-5|NA
ASSHPQETQY
>TRBV27|TRBJ1-1|NA
ASSFLRGTGTEAF
>TRBV19|TRBJ2-5|NA
ASSAEGLLMETQY
>TRBV15|TRBJ1-4|NA
ATSSLRSGTNEKLF
>TRBV7-9|TRBJ1-1|NA
ASSSDRGGNTEAF
>TRBV30|TRBJ1-1|NA
AWSGLSAENTEAF
>TRBV5-1|TRBJ1-2|TRBD1
ASSFSNRGTNYGYT
>TRBV27|TRBJ1-5|NA
ASSSLDRPNQPQH
>TRBV5-1|TRBJ1-1|NA
ASSLEGPVAF
>TRBV2|TRBJ1-6|NA
ARGASNSPLH
>TRBV6-2/TRBV6-3|TRBJ1-2|NA
ASSYGAGNLLYGYT
>TRBV7-9|TRBJ2-3|NA
ASTVGGRRTSTDTQY
>TRBV5-1|TRBJ2-5|TRBD2
ASSLGTSGRETQY
>TRBV3-1/TRBV3-2|TRBJ1-5|NA
ASSHAGVTQPQH
>TRBV7-9|TRBJ2-7|NA
ASSLLVGVRDEQY